Described below is a single T cell receptor beta chain sequence and its context. Its antigen is still unknown. The source of the sample is a study of shared clonotypes between healthy human individuals. Produced via immunoSEQ multiplex PCR; TCRdb's table is partial and in-frame only. This sample has hundreds of thousands of clones, with around four fifths found just once. Looked up from germline, CDR1 is SGHRS and CDR2 is YFSETQ. Trimming took off 5 bases at V and 0 bases at J, with 15 bases between the two ends. The CDR3 covers 16 residues. Points from the study as a whole: Among the subsets, naive ones generally showed larger estimated richness than memory ones.

The study separated CD4+ cells into CD45RA+ naive and CD45RA-negative memory subsets. The sequencing input was memory CD4+ T cells sorted from blood. The subset: CD45RA-negative fraction. The clonotype comes from a woman aged 25 to 39 in good health. This chain links TRBV5-1 with TRBJ1-3; D possibly corresponds to TRBD1 (5 bases). The CDR3 coding sequence is TGCGCCAGCAGTCCGTTGGGACTGGGCTCTGGAAACACCATATATTTT. Protein product: CASSPLGLGSGNTIYF.